This record concerns one T cell receptor (beta chain) sequence. As defined, naive CD8 cells were CD45RO-negative and positively selected for CCR7, with terminally differentiated effector memory CD45RA+ cells excluded. CDR3 size: 15 residues. V lost 4 bases, J lost 3 bases, and 17 bases lay in between. The germline gives CDR1 SGHRS, CDR2 YFSETQ. The data belong to a study of shared clonotypes between healthy human individuals. Study-wide background: Sampling drew on donors who were a couple of women and three men aged 18 to 49.

Produced via immunoSEQ multiplex PCR; TCRdb's table is partial and in-frame only. The data show roughly 2,000,000 clones, 85% to 95% seen once. The chain employs TRBV5-1 and TRBJ2-7; weak D call: TRBD2 (6 bases). This TCR came from a man between 18 and 35 years old in good health. Sequences were obtained from naive CD8+ T cells sorted from blood. CDR3 sequence: CASSTGDPEYYEQYF. The CDR3 coding sequence is TGCGCCAGCAGCACGGGGGATCCGGAATACTACGAGCAGTACTTC.